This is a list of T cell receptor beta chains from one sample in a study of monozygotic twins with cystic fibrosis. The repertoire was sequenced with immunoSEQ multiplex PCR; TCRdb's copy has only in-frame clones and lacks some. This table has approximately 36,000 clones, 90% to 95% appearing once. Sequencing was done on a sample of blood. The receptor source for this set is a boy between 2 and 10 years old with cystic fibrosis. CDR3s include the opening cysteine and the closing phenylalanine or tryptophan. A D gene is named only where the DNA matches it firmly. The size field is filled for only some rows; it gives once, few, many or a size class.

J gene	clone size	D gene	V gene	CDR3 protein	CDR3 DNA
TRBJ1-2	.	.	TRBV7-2	CASPWGGEIGYGYTF	TGTGCCAGCCCTTGGGGAGGGGAAATCGGCTATGGCTACACCTTC
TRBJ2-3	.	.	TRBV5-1	CASSHTTETDTQYF	TGCGCCAGCAGCCATACGACAGAGACAGATACGCAGTATTTT
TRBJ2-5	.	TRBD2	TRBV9	CASSISSGVGETQYF	TGTGCCAGCAGCATTTCTAGCGGGGTAGGTGAGACCCAGTACTTC
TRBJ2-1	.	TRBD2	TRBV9	CASSGIAGPYNEQFF	TGTGCCAGCAGCGGTATAGCGGGGCCTTACAATGAGCAGTTCTTC
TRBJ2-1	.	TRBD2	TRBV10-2	CASSESRVSGTSYNEQFF	TGCGCCAGCAGTGAAAGCCGGGTTAGCGGGACCTCCTACAATGAGCAGTTCTTC
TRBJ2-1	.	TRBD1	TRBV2	CASRMTKPPGQGAYEQFF	TGTGCCAGCAGGATGACCAAACCCCCGGGACAGGGGGCTTATGAGCAGTTCTTC
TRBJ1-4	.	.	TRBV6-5	CASRLTRNEKLFF	TGTGCCAGCAGGCTGACAAGAAATGAAAAACTGTTTTTT
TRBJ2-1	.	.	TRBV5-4	CASSFGPSGYNEQFF	TGTGCCAGCAGCTTTGGGCCTAGTGGGTACAATGAGCAGTTCTTC
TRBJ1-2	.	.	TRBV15	CATSRDVSSYGYTF	TGTGCCACCAGCAGAGATGTGTCATCCTATGGCTACACCTTC
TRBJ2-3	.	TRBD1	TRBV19	CASSIEPGTGSDTQYF	TGTGCCAGTAGTATTGAACCCGGGACAGGGTCAGATACGCAGTATTTT
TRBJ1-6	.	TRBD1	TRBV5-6	CASSQTGGNSPLHF	TGTGCCAGCAGCCAAACAGGGGGAAATTCACCCCTCCACTTT
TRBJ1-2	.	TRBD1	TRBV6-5	CASTRDRANYGYTF	TGTGCCAGCACTCGGGACAGGGCTAACTATGGCTACACCTTC
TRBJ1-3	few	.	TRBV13	CASSILTSTIYF	TGTGCCAGCAGCATACTGACGTCTACCATATATTTT
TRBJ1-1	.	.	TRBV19	CASSIGQGDDPFF	TGTGCCAGTAGTATTGGGCAGGGCGACGACCCTTTCTTT
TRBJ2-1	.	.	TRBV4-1	CASSQSGLGAYNEQFF	TGCGCCAGCAGCCAATCGGGGCTCGGGGCCTACAATGAGCAGTTCTTC
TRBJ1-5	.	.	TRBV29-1	CSAAWSTGSNQPQHF	TGCAGCGCCGCCTGGTCTACAGGGAGCAATCAGCCCCAGCATTTT